Below, 24 T cell receptor beta chains from the same sample are listed, as sequenced in a study of cytomegalovirus exposure and HLA in healthy donors. The PCR employed 60 Vbeta primers together with 13 Jbeta primers. Sequenced by immunoSEQ multiplex PCR; TCRdb stores in-frame clones only, minus some. The sample consists of hundreds of thousands of clones, around 65% of them appearing once. Sequencing used PBMCs. These receptor sequences come from a female donor in good health and CMV-seronegative.

In nucleotides, the CDR3 is TGTGCCAGCTCACCACCGGCCCGCACAGATACGCAGTATTTT. This translates into CASSPPARTDTQYF. This chain links TRBV18 with TRBJ2-3; D not certain. V was pared by 0 bases and J by 1 base, with 5 bases between. Per germline, CDR1 KGHSH and CDR2 LQKENI. CDR3 length equals 14 residues.

This clone was seen only a few times. The V gene is TRBV19, the J gene TRBJ2-1; no definite D call. The germline gives CDR1 LNHDA, CDR2 SQIVND (reference sequence). The CDR3 covers 11 residues. The ends were cut back, 4 bases at V and 6 bases at J, with 4 bases in the middle. DNA for the CDR3: TGTGCCAGTAGTACCTTCAATGAGCAGTTCTTC. It translates to CASSTFNEQFF.

The chain carries TRBV10-2 and TRBJ2-7, with D hard to call. Germline CDR1 is WSHSY and CDR2 is SAAADI. Trimming left V 9 bases short and J 2 bases short, with 17 bases between. The CDR3 is 14 residues long. The DNA for the CDR3 is TGCGCCAGTCGGGTCGCGTCGGCAGCCTACGAGCAGTACTTC. The encoded protein is CASRVASAAYEQYF.

The CDR3: CASSLGFPGGPPPHTQYF. CDR3 sequence (DNA): TGTGCCAGCAGCTTAGGATTCCCGGGAGGCCCTCCCCCCCATACGCAGTATTTT. The gene calls are TRBV11-2 and TRBJ2-3; 7 bases fit TRBD2. After removal of 1 base from V and 7 bases from J, the junction contained 17 bases not matched to a gene. CDR1 is SGHAT and CDR2 is FQNNGV in the germline V gene. The CDR3 is made up of 18 amino acids.

This chain connects TRBV9 to TRBJ2-5, with 7 bases identical to TRBD1. The DNA matches TRBJ2-7 better at its end, which makes the J call doubtful. The CDR3 covers 14 residues. Germline V gene lookup returns CDR1 SGDLS and CDR2 YYNGEE. CDR3: CASSQQTGKVEQYF. The CDR3 DNA reads TGTGCCAGCAGCCAGCAGACAGGGAAGGTCGAGCAGTACTTC.

The V gene is TRBV19, the J gene TRBJ1-5, with D maybe TRBD1 (5 bases). The germline V gene has CDR1 LNHDA and CDR2 SQIVND (reference sequence). This CDR3 region has 14 residues. V gave up 4 bases and J gave up 0 bases, with 7 bases separating them. The CDR3 nucleotides read TGTGCCAGTAGTACACAGGTTAGCAATCAGCCCCAGCATTTT. Translating gives CASSTQVSNQPQHF.

The chain combines TRBV21-1 with TRBJ2-7; the listed D gene, TRBD1, was not tested against the DNA. TRBV21-1 is a known pseudogene. The CDR3 contains 14 residues. The CDR3 region has the DNA TGTGCCAGCAGCAAATTAGGCAGGGACTACGAGCAGTACTTC. Its translation is CASSKLGRDYEQYF.

CDR3 nucleotides: TGTGCCAGCAGAGCGAGACCGCAAGAGACCCAGTACTTC. As protein: CASRARPQETQYF. V usage is TRBV6-1 and J usage is TRBJ2-5, with no clear D. Between the trimmed V and J ends, which lost 6 bases and 2 bases, there was a span of 10 bases. The CDR3 length is 13 residues. The germline CDR1 and CDR2 sequences are MNHNS and SASEGT.

CDR3 coding DNA: TGTGCCAGCAGGGCAGGGGGGACAGATACGCAGTATTTT. Its protein is CASRAGGTDTQYF. The rearrangement links TRBV6-1 to TRBJ2-3; a possible D gene is TRBD1 (7 bases). The CDR3 totals 13 residues. V was shortened by 6 bases and J by 3 bases, with 10 bases between the two germline ends. The germline V gene encodes CDR1 MNHNS and CDR2 SASEGT.

This chain links TRBV4-2 with TRBJ1-4, with 8 bases that match TRBD1. Germline CDR1 reads LGHNA; CDR2 reads YNFKEQ. The CDR3 has 16 residues. V lost 5 bases, J lost 6 bases, and 11 bases stayed unmatched. Written as DNA, the CDR3 is TGTGCCAGCAGCGTAGAAATGGACAGGGAAGATGAAAAACTGTTTTTT. Amino acids: CASSVEMDREDEKLFF.

The chain carries TRBV21-1 and TRBJ1-1. TRBV21-1 is a known pseudogene. The CDR3 covers 13 residues. For the CDR3, the DNA is TGTGCCAGCGGGGGGGGCCTGAACACTGAAGCTTTCTTT. Translation gives CASGGGLNTEAFF.

J is TRBJ1-1 and V is TRBV5-6, with D maybe TRBD1 (5 bases). The V gene lost 0 bases and the J gene lost 4 bases, with 13 bases spanning the gap. There are 15 residues in the CDR3. Germline V gene data show CDR1 as SGHDT and CDR2 as YYEEEE. The CDR3 sequence: CASSLERGRGTEAFF. The CDR3 region has the DNA TGTGCCAGCAGCTTGGAGCGGGGAAGGGGCACTGAAGCTTTCTTT. The whole variable domain, filled in from reference TRBV5-6 and TRBJ1-1, reads DAGVTQSPTHLIKTRGQQVTLRCSPKSGHDTVSWYQQALGQGPQFIFQYYEEEERQRGNFPDRFSGHQFPNYSSELNVNALLLGDSALYLCASSLERGRGTEAFFGQGTRLTVV.

The chain employs TRBV2 and TRBJ2-7, with 9 positions matching TRBD2. V shed 4 bases, J shed 7 bases, and the junction held 5 bases outside the gene matches. Per the germline V gene, CDR1 is SNHLY and CDR2 is FYNNEI. The CDR3 covers 13 residues. The CDR3 DNA reads TGTGCCAGCAGTGCTAGCGGGATTGGAGAGCAGTACTTC. It is translated as CASSASGIGEQYF.

This clone was recorded a few times. The CDR3 DNA sequence: TGTGCCAGCAGCTTAGCGCGCCTTCGCGACGAGCAGTACTTC. This gives the protein CASSLARLRDEQYF. The rearrangement links TRBV7-2 to TRBJ2-7; D gene unclear. CDR1 is SGHTA and CDR2 is FQGNSA in the germline V gene. This CDR3 comprises 14 residues. The germline V and J ends were trimmed by 0 bases and 5 bases, with 11 bases remaining between them.

V is TRBV19 and J is TRBJ2-7; 7 positions agree with TRBD2. V was clipped by 5 bases and J by 2 bases; unmatched bases: 12. Germline loops: CDR1 LNHDA, CDR2 SQIVND (reference sequence). The CDR3 length is 16 residues. CDR3 sequence: CASSPWAGVTPYEQYF. The CDR3 bases are TGTGCCAGTAGTCCCTGGGCGGGAGTGACCCCCTACGAGCAGTACTTC.

The chain employs TRBV5-5 and TRBJ2-2; D is unclear. The V end was cut by 4 bases, the J end by 7 bases, with 14 bases between. CDR1 and CDR2 from the germline V gene are SGHKS and YYEKEE (reference sequence). This CDR3 comprises 14 residues. The CDR3: CASSRMLLGGELFF. In DNA, the CDR3 is TGTGCCAGCAGCCGTATGCTCCTCGGCGGGGAGCTGTTTTTT.

The chain joins TRBV6-1 to TRBJ2-5; 14 nucleotides align to TRBD2. Germline assignment: CDR1 MNHNS and CDR2 SASEGT. This CDR3 spans 17 amino acids. V dropped 2 bases and J dropped 4; count of bases not matched to a gene: 6. The DNA for the CDR3 is TGTGCCAGCAGTGAAACCCTCGGACTAGCGGGAGGAGAGACCCAGTACTTC. Its protein product is CASSETLGLAGGETQYF.

This rearrangement joins TRBV10-2 to TRBJ1-5, with no clear D. The CDR3 is 13 residues long. From germline, CDR1 is WSHSY and CDR2 SAAADI. V was cut by 6 bases and J by 3 bases, with 9 bases left in between. CDR3 sequence reads: CASSQTFNQPQHF. The CDR3 DNA sequence: TGCGCCAGCAGCCAGACATTCAATCAGCCCCAGCATTTT.

V and J are TRBV28 and TRBJ1-5, with D possibly matching TRBD1 (5 bases). CDR1 and CDR2 (germline): MDHEN, SYDVKM. The CDR3 sequence is 13 residues long. V gave up 6 bases and J gave up 2 bases, with 8 bases separating them. The CDR3: CASRGGGNQPQHF. The CDR3 DNA follows: TGTGCCAGCAGGGGGGGTGGCAATCAGCCCCAGCATTTT.

The chain employs TRBV27 and TRBJ2-5; weak D call: TRBD1 (5 bases). The DNA end is more similar to TRBJ2-7, so the J call may be wrong. This CDR3 has 14 amino acids. The germline V gene encodes CDR1 MNHEY and CDR2 SMNVEV (reference sequence). The CDR3 is CASSLYQGKNEQYF. The CDR3 DNA is TGTGCCAGCAGTTTATATCAGGGAAAAAACGAGCAGTACTTC.

The chain is built from TRBV7-6 and TRBJ2-1; TRBD2 matches at 13 bases. Germline lookup yields CDR1 SGHVS and CDR2 FNYEAQ. With V trimmed by 0 bases and J by 9 bases, 2 bases remained unmatched. This CDR3 contains 15 residues. The CDR3 is CASSLATSGGREQFF. CDR3 nucleotides: TGTGCCAGCAGCTTAGCGACTAGCGGGGGGCGTGAGCAGTTCTTC.

The chain carries TRBV5-4 and TRBJ2-1, with D possibly being TRBD2 (7 bases). The CDR3 covers 18 residues. V dropped 4 bases and J dropped 7 bases, with 27 bases sitting between them. CDR1 is SGHNT and CDR2 is YYREEE in the germline V gene (reference sequence). CDR3 nucleotides: TGTGCCAGCAGCGGGGGGGCAAATGACGGGAGGTGGGATAATGAGCAGTTCTTC. This translates into CASSGGANDGRWDNEQFF.

On this clone: The junction shows a germline mismatch at one end, possibly a read error. The chain is built from TRBV6-5 and TRBJ2-3; 7 bases are shared with TRBD2. Germline-derived CDR1 and CDR2 are MNHEY and SVGAGI. The CDR3 is 15 residues long. In DNA, the CDR3 is TGTGCCAGCAGTGACTCAGCGGGAACGGGAGATACGCAGTATTTT. Amino acids: CASSDSAGTGDTQYF.

The chain combines TRBV11-2 with TRBJ2-5; D is possibly TRBD2 (6 bases). The CDR3 is made up of 18 amino acids. Between the trimmed V and J ends, which lost 3 bases and 5 bases, there was a span of 25 bases. Germline CDR1 and CDR2: SGHAT and FQNNGV. The CDR3 loop is CASSFPTKRAGHRETQYF. The CDR3 DNA reads as TGTGCCAGCAGCTTCCCCACTAAGCGGGCCGGGCACAGGGAGACCCAGTACTTC.